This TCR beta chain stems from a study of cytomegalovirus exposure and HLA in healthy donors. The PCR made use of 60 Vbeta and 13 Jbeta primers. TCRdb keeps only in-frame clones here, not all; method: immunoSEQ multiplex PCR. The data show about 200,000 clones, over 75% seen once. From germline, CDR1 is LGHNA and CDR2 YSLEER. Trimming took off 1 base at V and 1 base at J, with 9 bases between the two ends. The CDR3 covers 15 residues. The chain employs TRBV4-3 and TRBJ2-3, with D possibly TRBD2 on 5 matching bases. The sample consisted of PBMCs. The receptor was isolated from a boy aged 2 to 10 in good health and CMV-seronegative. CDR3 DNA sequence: TGCGCCAGCAGCCAAGCGGACTCTCGCACAGATACGCAGTATTTT. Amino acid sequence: CASSQADSRTDTQYF.